This T cell receptor beta chain was obtained from a study of CD8+CD57+ T cells in acquired aplastic anemia. Across the whole study: Sorted CD4+ and CD8+ cells yielded about 3.1 ug of DNA on average.

Trimming took 0 bases from V and 2 from J, leaving 11 bases between them. CDR1 and CDR2 (germline): LNHNV, YYDKDF (reference sequence). This CDR3 region has 15 residues. Profiling that covered TCR beta VDJ and CDR3 relied on genomic DNA as its template. TCRdb passed the reads through MiXCR, listing each CDR3 protein once. The top ten hold 2.9% of the sample, which has more than 150,000 distinct CDR3 sequences, 46% seen once. Overall study findings and caveats: Statistical testing detected no significant gap in CD8+ Simpson's diversity between patients and controls. Common to patients and controls were around 30 CD8+ CDR3 sequences.

Comment on this clonotype: Its antigen is still unknown.

This receptor was identified in a human donor in good health. The sequenced sample consisted of sorted CD4+, CD8+, or CD8+CD57+ T cells (not recorded which) from PBMCs. This chain uses TRBV15 with TRBJ2-7; D is perhaps TRBD1 or TRBD2 (5 bases each). CDR3 coding DNA: TGTGCCACCAGCAGAGACCCGGGACGGGCCTACGAGCAGTACTTC. Its translation is CATSRDPGRAYEQYF.